The 21 T cell receptor beta chains below were found in one sample sequenced in a study of cytomegalovirus exposure and HLA in healthy donors. In the PCR, 60 Vbeta and 13 Jbeta primers were used. This table comes from immunoSEQ multiplex PCR, and its TCRdb copy is limited to in-frame clones, with some not included. Here the sample spans fewer than 130,000 clones, 60% to 70% being singletons. Sequenced sample: PBMCs. The origin of the receptors is a man under 40 in good health and CMV-seropositive.

This sequence joins TRBV7-9 and TRBJ2-5; D not resolved. The last part of the DNA fits TRBJ2-7 better; the J call may be wrong. Per germline, CDR1 SEHNR and CDR2 FQNEAQ (reference sequence). CDR3 length equals 13 residues. The CDR3 reads CASSLGPIYEQYF. The CDR3 coding sequence is TGTGCCAGCAGCTTAGGTCCCATCTACGAGCAGTACTTC.

A remark on this clone: One end of the junction is discordant with germline, which a read error may explain. This chain links TRBV27 with TRBJ2-7, with 7 nucleotides matching TRBD1. This CDR3 spans 14 amino acids. The germline V gene has CDR1 MNHEY and CDR2 SMNVEV (reference sequence). This CDR3 is CASSLSGQSYAQYF. The DNA for the CDR3 is TGTGCCAGCAGTTTATCGGGACAGTCCTACGCGCAGTACTTC.

The chain links TRBV6-1 to TRBJ1-4, with D possibly matching TRBD1 (6 bases). V lost 0 bases, J lost 10 bases, and 12 bases lay in between. The CDR3 runs to 14 residues. CDR1 is MNHNS, CDR2 SASEGT, per germline. CDR3 coding DNA: TGTGCCAGCAGTGAAGCGCGGCAGGGGAGAAAACTGTTTTTT. Translated, it gives CASSEARQGRKLFF.

The J gene is TRBJ2-6, the V gene TRBV19; TRBD1 matches at 8 bases. The CDR3 is made up of 15 amino acids. Trimming at V came to 11 bases and at J to 4 bases, leaving 10 bases not matched to a gene. Germline CDR1 is LNHDA and CDR2 is SQIVND (reference sequence). As DNA, the CDR3 is TGTGCCTCCAGGGGGCTGCTGGGAGGGGCCAACGTCCTGACTTTC. The encoded protein is CASRGLLGGANVLTF.

V and J are TRBV19 and TRBJ1-1; 8 nucleotides agree with TRBD1. V shed 0 bases, J shed 6 bases, and the junction held 6 bases outside the gene matches. The CDR3 consists of 15 residues. Germline CDR1 reads LNHDA; CDR2 reads SQIVND (reference sequence). The CDR3 nucleotides are TGTGCCAGTAGTATAGAAGGACAGGGAAGGCCTGAAGCTTTCTTT. It is translated as CASSIEGQGRPEAFF.

This chain links TRBV6-5 with TRBJ1-5, with 10 bases aligning to TRBD1. Germline trimming cut 5 bases from V and 9 bases from J; bases unmatched to any gene: 10. The CDR3 extends over 15 amino acids. Per the germline V gene, CDR1 is MNHEY and CDR2 is SVGAGI. CDR3 nucleotides: TGTGCCAGCAGTGTTAGACAGGGGGCCGTTTGGCCCCAGCATTTT. It yields the protein CASSVRQGAVWPQHF.

The V and J genes are TRBV28 and TRBJ2-7, with 7 bases fitting TRBD1. The CDR3 is 13 amino acids. V lost 9 bases, J lost 6 bases, and 11 bases stayed unmatched. Germline CDR1 and CDR2: MDHEN and SYDVKM. CDR3 amino acids: CARSRTGLAEQYF. The CDR3 region has the DNA TGTGCCAGATCTCGGACAGGTTTGGCCGAGCAGTACTTC.

The chain joins TRBV5-1 to TRBJ2-2, with D perhaps TRBD1 (6 bases). V was clipped by 4 bases and J by 4 bases, with 11 bases between them. CDR3 length equals 14 residues. Germline V CDR1 and CDR2: SGHRS, YFSETQ. The CDR3 bases are TGCGCCAGCAGCGCCGGGACAACCACCGGGGAGCTGTTTTTT. Translation: CASSAGTTTGELFF.

This chain connects TRBV6-6 to TRBJ2-1; D might be TRBD2 (6 bases). This CDR3 spans 14 amino acids. Germline V CDR1 and CDR2: MNHNY, SVGAGI (reference sequence). V lost 2 bases, J lost 6 bases, and 11 bases lay in between. The CDR3 is CASSYGLGGNEQFF. In DNA, the CDR3 is TGTGCCAGCAGTTACGGATTGGGGGGCAATGAGCAGTTCTTC.

This clone occurred a few times. This chain joins TRBV7-2 and TRBJ1-2; D unresolved. Trimming took off 4 bases at V and 5 bases at J, with 17 bases between the two ends. The CDR3 runs to 15 residues. Germline loops: CDR1 SGHTA, CDR2 FQGNSA. The CDR3 DNA reads TGTGCCAGCAGCTCCTCCCGGGTCGGATCGTATGGCTACACCTTC. It translates to CASSSSRVGSYGYTF.

This clone was seen only a few times. This chain connects TRBV11-2 to TRBJ2-1, with D possibly TRBD2 on 5 matching bases. CDR1 is SGHAT, CDR2 FQNNGV, per germline. Trimming took 1 base from V and 0 from J, leaving 16 bases between them. The length of the CDR3 is 18 residues. CDR3 DNA: TGTGCCAGCAGCTTAGGCCGTTTAGCGCCCAGCTCCTACAATGAGCAGTTCTTC. This sequence encodes CASSLGRLAPSSYNEQFF.

The genes are TRBV5-6 and TRBJ1-1, with a weak D call TRBD1 (5 bases). Trimming removed 0 bases at V and 1 base at J, with 7 bases between. The CDR3 covers 14 residues. CDR1 and CDR2 from the germline V gene are SGHDT and YYEEEE. CDR3 residues: CASSLGRGNTEAFF. The CDR3 nucleotides are TGTGCCAGCAGCTTGGGGAGGGGGAACACTGAAGCTTTCTTT.

The CDR3 DNA sequence: TGTGCCTGGAGTGCTTACATGAACACTGAAGCTTTCTTT. Translating it yields CAWSAYMNTEAFF. The chain joins TRBV30 to TRBJ1-1; no reliable D call. V was clipped by 1 base and J by 0 bases, with 6 bases between them. Looked up from germline, CDR1 is GTSNPN and CDR2 is SVGIG (reference sequence). The CDR3 is 13 amino acids.

J is TRBJ2-7 and V is TRBV9; D may be TRBD2 (7 bases). Germline CDR1 SGDLS, CDR2 YYNGEE. The CDR3 runs to 14 residues. The V and J ends lost 0 bases and 3 bases respectively, with 10 bases between them. The CDR3 sequence: CASSVAGGDYEQYF. The CDR3, as DNA: TGTGCCAGCAGCGTAGCGGGGGGCGACTACGAGCAGTACTTC. Based on the CDR3 plus reference TRBV9 and TRBJ2-7, the full variable domain is DSGVTQTPKHLITATGQRVTLRCSPRSGDLSVYWYQQSLDQGLQFLIQYYNGEERAKGNILERFSAQQFPDLHSELNLSSLELGDSALYFCASSVAGGDYEQYFGPGTRLTVT.

This clone was picked up one time. The chain links TRBV7-3 to TRBJ2-4, with 9 bases identical to TRBD2. Looked up from germline, CDR1 is SGHTA and CDR2 is FQGTGA. V gave up 1 base and J gave up 8 bases; unmatched junction bases: 0. The CDR3 consists of 13 residues. This chain's CDR3 is CASSLSGGDIQYF. CDR3 nucleotides: TGTGCCAGCAGCTTAAGCGGGGGGGACATTCAGTACTTC.

The rearrangement joins TRBV19 to TRBJ1-1; 9 bases match TRBD1. The CDR3 spans 14 residues. Per germline, CDR1 LNHDA and CDR2 SQIVND (reference sequence). V lost 6 bases and J lost 5; bases outside the gene matches: 7. The CDR3 sequence: CASSTGTGFTEAFF. DNA for the CDR3: TGTGCCAGTAGCACCGGGACAGGGTTTACTGAAGCTTTCTTT.

V and J are TRBV11-2 and TRBJ2-7; 7 bases align to TRBD1. The CDR3 runs to 13 residues. The junction had 4 bases not matched to a gene; V was cut back by 1 base and J by 7 bases. Germline lookup yields CDR1 SGHAT and CDR2 FQNNGV. The CDR3 DNA reads TGTGCCAGCAGCTTAGGGACAGGCCGAGAGCAGTACTTC. This gives the protein CASSLGTGREQYF.

V usage is TRBV18 and J usage is TRBJ2-4, with TRBD2 as a possible D gene (5 bases). The V end was cut by 2 bases, the J end by 8 bases, with 13 bases between. Germline CDR1 is KGHSH and CDR2 is LQKENI. This CDR3 contains 14 residues. The CDR3 DNA reads as TGTGCCAGCTCACCATGGCCTAGCCTCGACATTCAGTACTTC. Its translation: CASSPWPSLDIQYF.

The gene calls are TRBV5-1 and TRBJ2-5; tentative D call: TRBD1 (6 bases). CDR3 length equals 17 residues. Germline-derived CDR1 and CDR2 are SGHRS and YFSETQ. V was pared by 2 bases and J by 4 bases, with 21 bases between. The CDR3 spells CASSLSGSYRVGETQYF. DNA of the CDR3: TGCGCCAGCAGCTTAAGTGGGTCGTACAGGGTAGGAGAGACCCAGTACTTC.

The chain couples TRBV9 to TRBJ2-7, with TRBD1 as a possible D gene (5 bases). Trimming shortened V by 0 bases and J by 0 bases, and 7 bases separated the two germline ends. There are 14 residues in the CDR3. Germline CDR1 SGDLS, CDR2 YYNGEE. CDR3 in DNA: TGTGCCAGCAGCGTAGGAGACAGCTCCTACGAGCAGTACTTC. Its translation: CASSVGDSSYEQYF.

The chain uses TRBV7-2 and TRBJ2-1; possible D gene TRBD2, 6 bases. CDR3 size: 18 residues. Germline assignment: CDR1 SGHTA and CDR2 FQGNSA. Trimming stripped 3 bases from V and 8 bases from J, with 26 bases between. CDR3 sequence reads: CASSFLVTSGVEVHEQFF. The CDR3 DNA reads TGTGCCAGCAGCTTCTTGGTGACTAGTGGCGTGGAGGTGCATGAGCAGTTCTTC. Complete variable domain (other parts from reference TRBV7-2 and TRBJ2-1): GAGVSQSPSNKVTEKGKDVELRCDPISGHTALYWYRQSLGQGLEFLIYFQGNSAPDKSGLPSDRFSAERTGGSVSTLTIQRTQQEDSAVYLCASSFLVTSGVEVHEQFFGPGTRLTVL.